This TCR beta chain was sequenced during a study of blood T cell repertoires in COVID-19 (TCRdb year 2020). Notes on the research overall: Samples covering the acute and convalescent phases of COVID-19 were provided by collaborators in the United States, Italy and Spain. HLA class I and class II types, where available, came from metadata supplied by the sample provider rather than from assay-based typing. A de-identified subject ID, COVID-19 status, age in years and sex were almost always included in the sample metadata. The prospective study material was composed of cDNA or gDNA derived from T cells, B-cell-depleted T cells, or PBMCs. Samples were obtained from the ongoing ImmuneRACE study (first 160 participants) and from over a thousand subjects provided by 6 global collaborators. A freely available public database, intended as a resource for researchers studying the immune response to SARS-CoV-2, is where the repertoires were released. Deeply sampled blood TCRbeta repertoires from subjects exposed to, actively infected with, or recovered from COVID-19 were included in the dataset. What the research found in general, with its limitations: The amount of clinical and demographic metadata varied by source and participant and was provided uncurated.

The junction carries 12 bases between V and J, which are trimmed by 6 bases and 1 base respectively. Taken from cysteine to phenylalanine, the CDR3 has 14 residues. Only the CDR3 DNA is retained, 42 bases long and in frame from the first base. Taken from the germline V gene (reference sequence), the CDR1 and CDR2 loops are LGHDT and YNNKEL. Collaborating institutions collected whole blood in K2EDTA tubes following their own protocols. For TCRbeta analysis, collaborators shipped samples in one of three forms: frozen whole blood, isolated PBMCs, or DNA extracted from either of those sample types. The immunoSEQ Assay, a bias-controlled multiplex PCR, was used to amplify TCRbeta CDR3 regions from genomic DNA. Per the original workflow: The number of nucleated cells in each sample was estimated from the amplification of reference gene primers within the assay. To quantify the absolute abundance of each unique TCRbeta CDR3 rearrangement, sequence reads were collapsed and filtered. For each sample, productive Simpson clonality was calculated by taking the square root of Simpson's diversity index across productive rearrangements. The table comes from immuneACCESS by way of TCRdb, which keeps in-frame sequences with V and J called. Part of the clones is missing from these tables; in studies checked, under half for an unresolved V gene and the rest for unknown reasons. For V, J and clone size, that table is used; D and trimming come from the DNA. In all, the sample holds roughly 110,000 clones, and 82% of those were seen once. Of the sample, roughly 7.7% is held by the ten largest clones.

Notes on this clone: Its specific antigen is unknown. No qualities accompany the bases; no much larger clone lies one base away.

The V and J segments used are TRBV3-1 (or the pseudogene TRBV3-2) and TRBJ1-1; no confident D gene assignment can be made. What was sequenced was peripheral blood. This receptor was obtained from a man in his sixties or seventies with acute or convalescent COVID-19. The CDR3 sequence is CASSQFIPNTEAFF. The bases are TGTGCCAGCAGTCAATTTATCCCGAACACTGAAGCTTTCTTT.